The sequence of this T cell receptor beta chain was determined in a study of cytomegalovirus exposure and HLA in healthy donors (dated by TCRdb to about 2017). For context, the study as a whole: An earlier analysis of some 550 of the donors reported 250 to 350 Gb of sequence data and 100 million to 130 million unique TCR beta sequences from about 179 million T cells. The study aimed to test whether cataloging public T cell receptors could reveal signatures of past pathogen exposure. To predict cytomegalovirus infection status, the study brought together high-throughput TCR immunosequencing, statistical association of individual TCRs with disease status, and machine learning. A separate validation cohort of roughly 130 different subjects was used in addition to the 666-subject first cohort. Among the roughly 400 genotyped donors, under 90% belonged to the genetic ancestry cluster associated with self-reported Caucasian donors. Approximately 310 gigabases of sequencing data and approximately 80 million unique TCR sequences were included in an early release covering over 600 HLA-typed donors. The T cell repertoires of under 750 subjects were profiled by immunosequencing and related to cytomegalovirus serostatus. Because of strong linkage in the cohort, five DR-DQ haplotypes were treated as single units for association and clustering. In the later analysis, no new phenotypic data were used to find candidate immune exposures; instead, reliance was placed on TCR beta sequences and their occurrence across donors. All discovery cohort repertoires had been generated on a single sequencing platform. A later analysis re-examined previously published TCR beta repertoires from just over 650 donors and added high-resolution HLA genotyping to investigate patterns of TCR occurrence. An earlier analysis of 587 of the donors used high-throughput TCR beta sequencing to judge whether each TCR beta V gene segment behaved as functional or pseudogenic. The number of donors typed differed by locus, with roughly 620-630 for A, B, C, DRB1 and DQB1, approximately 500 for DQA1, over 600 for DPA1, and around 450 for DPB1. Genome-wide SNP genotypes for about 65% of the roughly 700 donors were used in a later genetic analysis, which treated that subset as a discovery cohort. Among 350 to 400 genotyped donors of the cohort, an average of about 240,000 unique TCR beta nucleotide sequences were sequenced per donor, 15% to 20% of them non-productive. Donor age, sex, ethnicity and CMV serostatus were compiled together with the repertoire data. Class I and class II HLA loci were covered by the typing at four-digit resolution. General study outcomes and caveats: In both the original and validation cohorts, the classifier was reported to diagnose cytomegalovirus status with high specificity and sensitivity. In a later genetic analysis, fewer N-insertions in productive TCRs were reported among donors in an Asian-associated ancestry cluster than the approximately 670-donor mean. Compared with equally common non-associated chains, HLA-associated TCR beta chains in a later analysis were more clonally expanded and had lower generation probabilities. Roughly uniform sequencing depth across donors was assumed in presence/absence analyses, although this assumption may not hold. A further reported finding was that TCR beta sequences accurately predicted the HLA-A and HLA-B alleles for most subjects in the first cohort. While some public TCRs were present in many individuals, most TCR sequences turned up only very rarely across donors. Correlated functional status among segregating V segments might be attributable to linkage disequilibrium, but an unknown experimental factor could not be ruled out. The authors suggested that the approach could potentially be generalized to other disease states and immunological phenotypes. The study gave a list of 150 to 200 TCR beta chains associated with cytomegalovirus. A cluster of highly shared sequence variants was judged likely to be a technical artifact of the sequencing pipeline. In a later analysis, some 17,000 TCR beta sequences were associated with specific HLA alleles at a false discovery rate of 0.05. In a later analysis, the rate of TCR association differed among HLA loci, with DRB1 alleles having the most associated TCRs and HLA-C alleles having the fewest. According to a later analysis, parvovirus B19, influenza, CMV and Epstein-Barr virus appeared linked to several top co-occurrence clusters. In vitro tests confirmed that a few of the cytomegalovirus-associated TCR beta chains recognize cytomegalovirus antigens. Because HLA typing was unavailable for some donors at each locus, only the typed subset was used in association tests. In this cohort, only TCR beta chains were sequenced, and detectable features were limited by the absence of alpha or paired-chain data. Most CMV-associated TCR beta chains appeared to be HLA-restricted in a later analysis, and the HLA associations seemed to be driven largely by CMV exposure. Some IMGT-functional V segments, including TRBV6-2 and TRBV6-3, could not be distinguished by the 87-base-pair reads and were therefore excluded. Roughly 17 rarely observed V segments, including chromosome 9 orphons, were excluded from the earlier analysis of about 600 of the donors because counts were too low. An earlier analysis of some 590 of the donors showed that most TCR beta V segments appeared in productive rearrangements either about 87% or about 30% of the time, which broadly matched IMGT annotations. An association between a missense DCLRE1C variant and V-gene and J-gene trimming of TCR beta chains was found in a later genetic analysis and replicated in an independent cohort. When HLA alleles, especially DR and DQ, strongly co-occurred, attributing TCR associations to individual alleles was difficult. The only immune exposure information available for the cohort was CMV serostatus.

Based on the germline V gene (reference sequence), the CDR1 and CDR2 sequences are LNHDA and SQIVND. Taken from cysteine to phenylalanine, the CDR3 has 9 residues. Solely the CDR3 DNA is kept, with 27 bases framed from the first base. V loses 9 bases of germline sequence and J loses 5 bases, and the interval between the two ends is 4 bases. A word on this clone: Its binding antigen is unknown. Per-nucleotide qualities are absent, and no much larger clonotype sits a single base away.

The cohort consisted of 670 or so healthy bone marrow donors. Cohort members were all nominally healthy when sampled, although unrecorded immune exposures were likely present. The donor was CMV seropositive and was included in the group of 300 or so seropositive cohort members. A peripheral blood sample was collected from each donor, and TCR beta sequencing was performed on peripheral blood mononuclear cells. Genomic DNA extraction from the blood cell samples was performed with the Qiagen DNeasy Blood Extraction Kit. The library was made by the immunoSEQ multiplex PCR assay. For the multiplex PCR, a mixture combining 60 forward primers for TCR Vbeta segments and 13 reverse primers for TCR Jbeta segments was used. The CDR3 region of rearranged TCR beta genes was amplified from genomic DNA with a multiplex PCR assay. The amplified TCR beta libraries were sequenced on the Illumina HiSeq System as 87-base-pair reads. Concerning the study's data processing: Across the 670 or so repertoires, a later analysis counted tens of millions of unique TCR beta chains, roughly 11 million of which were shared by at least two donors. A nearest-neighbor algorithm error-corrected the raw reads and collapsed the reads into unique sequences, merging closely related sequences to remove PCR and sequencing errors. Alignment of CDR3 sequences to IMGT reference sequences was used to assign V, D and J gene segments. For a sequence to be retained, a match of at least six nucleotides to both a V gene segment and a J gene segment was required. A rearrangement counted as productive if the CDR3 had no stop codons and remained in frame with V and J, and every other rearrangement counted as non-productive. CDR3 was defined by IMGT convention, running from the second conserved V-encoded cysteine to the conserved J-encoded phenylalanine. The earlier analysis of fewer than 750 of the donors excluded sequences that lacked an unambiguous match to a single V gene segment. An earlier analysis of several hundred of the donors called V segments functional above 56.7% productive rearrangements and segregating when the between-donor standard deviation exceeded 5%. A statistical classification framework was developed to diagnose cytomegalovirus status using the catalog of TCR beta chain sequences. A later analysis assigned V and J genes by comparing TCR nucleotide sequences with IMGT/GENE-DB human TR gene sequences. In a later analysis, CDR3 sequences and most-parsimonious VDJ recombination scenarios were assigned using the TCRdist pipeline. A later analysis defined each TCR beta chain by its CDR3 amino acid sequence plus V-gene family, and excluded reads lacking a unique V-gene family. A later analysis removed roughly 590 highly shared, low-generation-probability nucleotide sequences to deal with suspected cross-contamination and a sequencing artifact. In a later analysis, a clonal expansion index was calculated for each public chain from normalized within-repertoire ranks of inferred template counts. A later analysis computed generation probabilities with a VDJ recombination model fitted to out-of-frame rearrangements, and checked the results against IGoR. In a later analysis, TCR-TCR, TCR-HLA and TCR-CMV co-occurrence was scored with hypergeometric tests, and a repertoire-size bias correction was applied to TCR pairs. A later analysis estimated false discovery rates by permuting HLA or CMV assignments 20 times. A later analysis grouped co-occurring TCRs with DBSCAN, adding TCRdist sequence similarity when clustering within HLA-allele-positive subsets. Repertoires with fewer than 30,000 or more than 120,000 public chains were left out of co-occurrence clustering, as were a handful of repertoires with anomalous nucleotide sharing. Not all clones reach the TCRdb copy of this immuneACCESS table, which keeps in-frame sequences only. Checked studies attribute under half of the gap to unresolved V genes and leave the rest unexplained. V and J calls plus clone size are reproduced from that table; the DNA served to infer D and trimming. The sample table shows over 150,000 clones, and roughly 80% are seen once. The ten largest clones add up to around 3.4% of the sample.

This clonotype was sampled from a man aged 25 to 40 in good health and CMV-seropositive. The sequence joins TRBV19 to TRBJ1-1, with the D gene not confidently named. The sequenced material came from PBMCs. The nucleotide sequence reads TGTGCCAGCCTTACTGAAGCTTTCTTT. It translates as CASLTEAFF. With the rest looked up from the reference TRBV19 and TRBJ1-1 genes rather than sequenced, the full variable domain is DGGITQSPKYLFRKEGQNVTLSCEQNLNHDAMYWYRQDPGQGLRLIYYSQIVNDFQKGDIAEGYSVSREKKESFPLTVTSAQKNPTAFYLCASLTEAFFGQGTRLTVV.